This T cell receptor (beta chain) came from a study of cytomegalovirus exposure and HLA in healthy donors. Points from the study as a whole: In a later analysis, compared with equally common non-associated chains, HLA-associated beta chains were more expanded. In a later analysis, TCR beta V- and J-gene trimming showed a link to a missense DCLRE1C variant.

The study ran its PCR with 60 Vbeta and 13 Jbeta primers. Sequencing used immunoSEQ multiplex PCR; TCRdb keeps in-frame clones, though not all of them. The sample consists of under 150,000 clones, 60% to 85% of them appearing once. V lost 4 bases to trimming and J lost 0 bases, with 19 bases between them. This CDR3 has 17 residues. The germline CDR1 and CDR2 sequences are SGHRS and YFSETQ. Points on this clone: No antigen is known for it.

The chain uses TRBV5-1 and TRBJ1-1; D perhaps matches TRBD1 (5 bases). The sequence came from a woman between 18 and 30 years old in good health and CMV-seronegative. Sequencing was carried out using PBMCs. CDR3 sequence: CASSQDGGANMNTEAFF. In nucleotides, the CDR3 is TGCGCCAGCAGCCAGGACGGAGGGGCGAACATGAACACTGAAGCTTTCTTT.